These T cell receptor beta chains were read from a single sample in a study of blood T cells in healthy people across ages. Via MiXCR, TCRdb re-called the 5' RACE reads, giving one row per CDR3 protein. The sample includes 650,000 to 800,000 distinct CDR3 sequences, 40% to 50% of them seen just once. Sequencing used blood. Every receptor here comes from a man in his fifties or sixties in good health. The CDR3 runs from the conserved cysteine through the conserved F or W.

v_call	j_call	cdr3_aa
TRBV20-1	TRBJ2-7	CSAQGAGRNYEQYF
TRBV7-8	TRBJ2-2	CASSLLSGGMNTGELFF
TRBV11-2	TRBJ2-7	CASSPGRRGHDEQYF
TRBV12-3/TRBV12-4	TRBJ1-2	CASSLRTAINNYGYTF
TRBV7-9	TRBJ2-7	CASSLVDRASDERYF
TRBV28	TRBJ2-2	CASIKNTGELFF
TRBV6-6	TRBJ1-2	CASSQTEQGASYGYTF
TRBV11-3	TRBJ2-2	CASSSLDRGWSMELFF
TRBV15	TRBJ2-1	CATSRELAVYNEQFF
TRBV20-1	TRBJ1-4	CSAPGEWEKLFF
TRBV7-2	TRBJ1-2	CACSFGQATYGYTF
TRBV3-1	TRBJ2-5	CASSQEERYDEQYF
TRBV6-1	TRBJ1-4	CASMKGQGLATNEKLFF
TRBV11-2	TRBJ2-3	CASSLGGGLNTDTQYF
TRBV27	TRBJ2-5	CASRGTGVFNEQYF
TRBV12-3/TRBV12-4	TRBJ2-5	CASSWKSSGGEDGETQYF
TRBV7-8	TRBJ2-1	CASSSLSGLADNVQFF